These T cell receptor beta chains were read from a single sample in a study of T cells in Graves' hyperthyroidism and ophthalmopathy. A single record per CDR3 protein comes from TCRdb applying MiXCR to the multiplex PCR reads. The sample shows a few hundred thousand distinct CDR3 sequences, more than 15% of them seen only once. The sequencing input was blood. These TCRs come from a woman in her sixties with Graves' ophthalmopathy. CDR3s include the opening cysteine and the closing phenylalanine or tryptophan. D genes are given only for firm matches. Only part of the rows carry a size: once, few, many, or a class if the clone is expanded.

CDR3: CASSRGQPSYNEQFF; DNA: TGTGCCAGCAGTCGGGGACAGCCCTCCTACAATGAGCAGTTCTTC; D: TRBD1; V: TRBV27; size: many; J: TRBJ2-1
CDR3: CATSRVRSSNQPQHF; DNA: TGTGCCACCAGCAGAGTGCGAAGTAGCAATCAGCCCCAGCATTTT; D: NA; V: TRBV15; size: NA; J: TRBJ1-5
CDR3: CASSQTVGNTGELFF; DNA: TGCGCCAGCAGCCAGACTGTCGGAAACACCGGGGAGCTGTTTTTT; D: NA; V: TRBV4-3; size: NA; J: TRBJ2-2
CDR3: CAISQKATNEKLFF; DNA: TGTGCCATCAGTCAGAAGGCAACTAATGAAAAACTGTTTTTT; D: NA; V: TRBV10-3; size: few; J: TRBJ1-4
CDR3: CASARDRASYGYTF; DNA: TGCGCCAGCGCCAGGGACCGCGCTTCTTACGGCTACACCTTC; D: NA; V: TRBV5-1; size: many; J: TRBJ1-2
CDR3: CASSQTPAEGDNEQFF; DNA: TGCGCCAGCAGCCAAACTCCAGCGGAAGGAGACAATGAGCAGTTCTTC; D: NA; V: TRBV4-1; size: NA; J: TRBJ2-1
CDR3: CASSPNPGVYTGELFF; DNA: TGCGCCAGCAGCCCGAACCCAGGGGTTTATACCGGGGAGCTGTTTTTT; D: NA; V: TRBV5-1; size: many; J: TRBJ2-2
CDR3: CATEGQGAMTDTQYF; DNA: TGTGCCACCGAGGGACAGGGTGCCATGACAGATACGCAGTATTTT; D: TRBD1; V: TRBV6-1; size: many; J: TRBJ2-3
CDR3: CASSYQGYEQYF; DNA: TGTGCCAGCAGTTATCAGGGCTACGAGCAGTACTTC; D: NA; V: TRBV12-3/TRBV12-4; size: many; J: TRBJ2-7
CDR3: CASSVGGAVNTEAFF; DNA: TGTGCCAGCAGCGTAGGGGGGGCAGTGAACACTGAAGCTTTCTTT; D: NA; V: TRBV9; size: few; J: TRBJ1-1
CDR3: CASSQGHQKNIQYF; DNA: TGTGCCAGCAGCCAAGGGCACCAAAAAAACATTCAGTACTTC; D: NA; V: TRBV3-1; size: many; J: TRBJ2-4
CDR3: CASSVTSGSSYNEQFF; DNA: TGTGCCAGCTCGGTGACTAGCGGGAGCTCCTACAATGAGCAGTTCTTC; D: TRBD2; V: TRBV18; size: few; J: TRBJ2-1
CDR3: CASSPTWTSGIRSPYNEQFF; DNA: TGTGCCAGCAGCCCAACTTGGACTAGCGGGATTCGGTCACCCTACAATGAGCAGTTCTTC; D: TRBD2; V: TRBV28; size: many; J: TRBJ2-1
CDR3: CASSERWVAGDDEQFF; DNA: TGTGCCAGCAGTGAGAGATGGGTAGCGGGAGACGATGAGCAGTTCTTC; D: TRBD2; V: TRBV25-1; size: NA; J: TRBJ2-1
CDR3: CATSVSGGEDTQYF; DNA: TGTGCCACTTCGGTCTCGGGGGGAGAAGATACGCAGTATTTT; D: TRBD2; V: TRBV19; size: NA; J: TRBJ2-3
CDR3: CSAGLAGVRVEQYF; DNA: TGCAGTGCCGGACTAGCGGGAGTCCGGGTGGAGCAGTACTTC; D: TRBD2; V: TRBV20-1; size: NA; J: TRBJ2-7
CDR3: CASSSGRRLRGYTF; DNA: TGTGCCAGCAGTTCGGGACGGCGCCTGAGAGGCTACACCTTC; D: NA; V: TRBV12-3/TRBV12-4; size: many; J: TRBJ1-2
CDR3: CASSLATEGDTQYF; DNA: TGCGCCAGCAGCTTGGCCACGGAGGGAGATACGCAGTATTTT; D: NA; V: TRBV5-1; size: many; J: TRBJ2-3
CDR3: CASSLTPASSYNEQFF; DNA: TGTGCCAGCAGTCTCACACCGGCATCCTCCTACAATGAGCAGTTCTTC; D: NA; V: TRBV27; size: NA; J: TRBJ2-1
CDR3: CSSQEGGTNEKLFF; DNA: TGCAGTTCACAGGAGGGGGGAACTAATGAAAAACTGTTTTTT; D: NA; V: TRBV20-1; size: many; J: TRBJ1-4
CDR3: CASSPSERQGVTYEQYF; DNA: TGTGCCAGCAGCCCAAGTGAAAGACAGGGCGTCACCTACGAGCAGTACTTC; D: TRBD1; V: TRBV7-3; size: many; J: TRBJ2-7
CDR3: CASSLDGGSGYEQYF; DNA: TGTGCCAGCAGCTTAGATGGCGGATCGGGATACGAGCAGTACTTC; D: NA; V: TRBV7-9; size: many; J: TRBJ2-7
CDR3: CASKEGRGTADNEQFF; DNA: TGTGCCAGTAAGGAAGGTCGCGGGACCGCGGACAATGAGCAGTTCTTC; D: NA; V: TRBV19; size: NA; J: TRBJ2-1
CDR3: CASSAGIQTYEQYF; DNA: TGTGCCAGCAGTGCCGGTATCCAGACCTACGAGCAGTACTTC; D: NA; V: TRBV6-1; size: few; J: TRBJ2-7
CDR3: CASTDAPGQTEKLFF; DNA: TGTGCCAGTACGGACGCCCCTGGACAGACTGAAAAACTGTTTTTT; D: NA; V: TRBV7-6; size: many; J: TRBJ1-4
CDR3: CASSLIGAAPGGANVLTF; DNA: TGTGCCAGCAGTTTAATAGGAGCCGCGCCGGGTGGGGCCAACGTCCTGACTTTC; D: NA; V: TRBV27; size: few; J: TRBJ2-6
CDR3: CASSRRFLTGWVEEKLFF; DNA: TGTGCCAGCAGTCGCCGCTTTCTGACAGGGTGGGTTGAAGAAAAACTGTTTTTT; D: TRBD1; V: TRBV28; size: few; J: TRBJ1-4
CDR3: CASRDGQGYSNQPQHF; DNA: TGTGCCAGCAGGGATGGACAGGGTTATAGCAATCAGCCCCAGCATTTT; D: TRBD1; V: TRBV2; size: many; J: TRBJ1-5
CDR3: CASSHSPGLNSGANVLTF; DNA: TGTGCCAGCAGCCACAGCCCGGGCTTAAACTCTGGGGCCAACGTCCTGACTTTC; D: NA; V: TRBV3-1; size: once; J: TRBJ2-6
CDR3: CASSSWYNEQFF; DNA: TGTGCCAGCAGCTCCTGGTACAATGAGCAGTTCTTC; D: NA; V: TRBV7-8; size: many; J: TRBJ2-1
CDR3: CASSSLDYYNEQLF; DNA: TGTGCCAGCAGTTCCCTCGATTACTACAATGAGCAGCTCTTC; D: NA; V: TRBV6-8; size: NA; J: TRBJ2-1
CDR3: CASSLSWARQETQYF; DNA: TGTGCCAGCAGTTTAAGCTGGGCTAGGCAAGAGACCCAGTACTTC; D: NA; V: TRBV28; size: many; J: TRBJ2-5
CDR3: CASSRGSQETQYF; DNA: TGTGCCAGCAGTCGGGGTTCCCAAGAGACCCAGTACTTC; D: NA; V: TRBV12-3/TRBV12-4; size: many; J: TRBJ2-5
CDR3: CASRGPADYNEQFF; DNA: TGTGCCAGCCGGGGACCAGCAGATTACAATGAGCAGTTCTTC; D: NA; V: TRBV28; size: NA; J: TRBJ2-1
CDR3: CATSDGRTETRNEQFF; DNA: TGTGCCACCAGTGATGGCCGGACAGAGACGAGGAATGAGCAGTTCTTC; D: NA; V: TRBV24-1; size: few; J: TRBJ2-1
CDR3: CSASYRDANTGELFF; DNA: TGCAGTGCTAGTTACCGAGACGCGAACACCGGGGAGCTGTTTTTT; D: NA; V: TRBV20-1; size: many; J: TRBJ2-2
CDR3: CASSQSRQGVSGTEAFF; DNA: TGTGCCAGCTCGCAATCAAGACAGGGGGTGAGCGGTACTGAAGCTTTCTTT; D: TRBD1; V: TRBV18; size: few; J: TRBJ1-1
CDR3: CASSFLQGYYEQYF; DNA: TGTGCCAGCAGTTTTCTGCAGGGGTACTACGAGCAGTACTTC; D: NA; V: TRBV27; size: many; J: TRBJ2-7
CDR3: CSAPTGGDEKLFF; DNA: TGCAGTGCTCCGACAGGGGGAGATGAAAAACTGTTTTTT; D: TRBD1; V: TRBV20-1; size: once; J: TRBJ1-4
CDR3: CASSAQQGGTGSPLHF; DNA: TGTGCCAGCAGCGCCCAACAGGGGGGAACTGGTTCACCCCTCCACTTT; D: TRBD1; V: TRBV7-2; size: NA; J: TRBJ1-6
CDR3: CASSPTTGLNTGELFF; DNA: TGTGCCAGCAGTCCGACGACAGGGCTAAACACCGGGGAGCTGTTTTTT; D: TRBD1; V: TRBV27; size: NA; J: TRBJ2-2
CDR3: CASRKTETNYGYTF; DNA: TGTGCCAGCAGAAAGACAGAAACTAACTATGGCTACACCTTC; D: NA; V: TRBV6-2/TRBV6-3; size: few; J: TRBJ1-2
CDR3: CASSPPKMLYQETQYF; DNA: TGTGCCAGCAGCCCGCCTAAGATGTTGTACCAAGAGACCCAGTACTTC; D: NA; V: TRBV7-9; size: many; J: TRBJ2-5
CDR3: CASSLGGTIGQPQHF; DNA: TGTGCCAGCAGTTTGGGAGGCACAATAGGGCAGCCCCAGCATTTT; D: NA; V: TRBV28; size: many; J: TRBJ1-5
CDR3: CASSLAKAGYGYTF; DNA: TGTGCCAGCAGCTTAGCGAAAGCAGGGTACGGCTACACCTTC; D: NA; V: TRBV7-2; size: few; J: TRBJ1-2
CDR3: CASSIGGAGLKFF; DNA: TGTGCCAGTAGTATAGGGGGTGCAGGCCTCAAGTTCTTC; D: NA; V: TRBV19; size: once; J: TRBJ2-1
CDR3: CASSFGFYNEQFF; DNA: TGTGCCAGCAGTTTCGGGTTTTACAATGAGCAGTTCTTC; D: NA; V: TRBV27; size: NA; J: TRBJ2-1
CDR3: CASSLSATGTGGNEQYF; DNA: TGTGCCAGCAGCTTATCCGCAACCGGGACAGGGGGCAACGAGCAGTACTTC; D: TRBD1; V: TRBV7-2; size: NA; J: TRBJ2-7
CDR3: CASKPPGLAGADTQYF; DNA: TGTGCCAGTAAACCTCCCGGACTAGCGGGGGCAGATACGCAGTATTTT; D: TRBD2; V: TRBV19; size: NA; J: TRBJ2-3
CDR3: CASSLGRKSNTGELFF; DNA: TGCGCCAGCAGCTTGGGTAGAAAGTCGAACACCGGGGAGCTGTTTTTT; D: NA; V: TRBV5-1; size: many; J: TRBJ2-2
CDR3: CASPCGTSGINVGTDTQYF; DNA: TGCGCCAGCCCCTGCGGGACTAGCGGGATTAATGTTGGCACAGATACGCAGTATTTT; D: TRBD2; V: TRBV5-1; size: many; J: TRBJ2-3
CDR3: CASSRDNAQPQHF; DNA: TGTGCCAGCAGCCGGGACAACGCGCAGCCCCAGCATTTT; D: NA; V: TRBV7-2; size: many; J: TRBJ1-5
CDR3: CASSLNRGPRTEAFF; DNA: TGTGCCAGCAGCTTAAATCGGGGCCCGAGGACTGAAGCTTTCTTT; D: NA; V: TRBV7-2; size: many; J: TRBJ1-1